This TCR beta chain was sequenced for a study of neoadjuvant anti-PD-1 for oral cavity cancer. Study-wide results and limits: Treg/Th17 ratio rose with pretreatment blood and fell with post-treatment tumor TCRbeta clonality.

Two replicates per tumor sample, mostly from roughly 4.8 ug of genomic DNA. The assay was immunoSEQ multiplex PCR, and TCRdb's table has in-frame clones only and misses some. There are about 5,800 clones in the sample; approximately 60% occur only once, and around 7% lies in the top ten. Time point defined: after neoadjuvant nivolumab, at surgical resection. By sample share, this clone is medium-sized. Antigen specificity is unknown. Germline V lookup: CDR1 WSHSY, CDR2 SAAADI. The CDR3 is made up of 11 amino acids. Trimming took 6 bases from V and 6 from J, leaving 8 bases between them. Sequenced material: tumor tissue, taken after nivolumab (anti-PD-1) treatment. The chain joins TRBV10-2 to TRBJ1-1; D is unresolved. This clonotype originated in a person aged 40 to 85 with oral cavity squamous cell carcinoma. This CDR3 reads CASRHGPEAFF. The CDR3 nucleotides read TGCGCCAGCAGACATGGACCTGAAGCTTTCTTT.